This T cell receptor beta chain was identified in a study of blood T cell repertoires in COVID-19. Whole-study context: Nucleic acid was either cDNA or gDNA, and it came from T cells, B-cell-depleted T cells, or PBMCs.

Germline trimming cut 5 bases from V and 6 bases from J; bases unmatched to any gene: 6. Germline V CDR1 and CDR2: SGHTA, FQGNSA. The CDR3 is 14 residues long. This table comes from immunoSEQ multiplex PCR, and its TCRdb copy is limited to in-frame clones, with some not included. This table holds about 190,000 clones, roughly 85% found once. The rearrangement joins TRBV7-2 to TRBJ2-4; 8 bases align to TRBD1. This clonotype originated in a woman in her thirties with acute or convalescent COVID-19. The source material was peripheral blood. In DNA, the CDR3 is TGTGCCAGCAGCCTACAGGGGGGAGGAAACATTCAGTACTTC. Its protein is CASSLQGGGNIQYF.